The clone carrying this TCR beta chain was observed a single time. Sequencing of TCR beta covered CD8+ and CD4+ T cells obtained from blood. Negative isolation yielded CD8+ and CD4+ T cells; FACS enriched TEMRA cells. With random hexamers, reverse transcription was performed on about 0.45 to 1 ug of RNA. By means of immunoSEQ multiplex PCR, TCR beta CDR3 spanning 54 Vbeta and 13 Jbeta underwent amplification. Via MiXCR, TCRdb re-called the immunoSEQ multiplex PCR reads, giving one row per CDR3 protein. The data show roughly 330,000 distinct CDR3 sequences, 92% seen once. Germline assignment: CDR1 SGHAT and CDR2 FQDESV (reference sequence). The CDR3 loop spans 14 amino acids. Trimming stripped 4 bases from V and 3 bases from J, with 11 bases between. This entry is derived from a study of CD8 T cells in Susac syndrome.

This rearrangement joins TRBV11-1 to TRBJ2-3, with a weak D call TRBD1 (5 bases). This clonotype was sampled from a human donor with multiple sclerosis. Sequences were obtained from CD4+ T cells from PBMCs. The CDR3 is CASSSMGLTDTQYF. CDR3 in DNA: TGTGCCAGCAGCTCCATGGGGCTAACAGATACGCAGTATTTT.